A few counts support the clone carrying this T cell receptor (beta chain). The target antigen is unknown. The sample is drawn from a study of beta chain features in type 1 diabetes. Whole-study results and caveats: Researchers cautioned that cDNA sequencing could over-represent cells with high TCR expression.

This CDR3 region has 13 residues. J gave up 15 bases and V 2 bases, and 10 bases lay outside the gene matches. Germline CDR1 is SGHTA and CDR2 is FQGTGA. Expressed TCRB transcripts were sequenced, since all the RNA that had been isolated was reverse transcribed. Produced via immunoSEQ multiplex PCR; TCRdb's table is partial and in-frame only. The table includes around 240,000 clones, over 9.5% detected once. The specimen sequenced was naive CD4+ T cells from blood. This clonotype originated in a woman younger than 35 in good health. J is TRBJ2-1 and V is TRBV7-3; 7 bases fit TRBD1. CDR3 amino acids: CASSLVRTGVLFF. The CDR3 DNA reads as TGTGCCAGCAGCTTAGTCCGTACAGGGGTCCTGTTCTTC.